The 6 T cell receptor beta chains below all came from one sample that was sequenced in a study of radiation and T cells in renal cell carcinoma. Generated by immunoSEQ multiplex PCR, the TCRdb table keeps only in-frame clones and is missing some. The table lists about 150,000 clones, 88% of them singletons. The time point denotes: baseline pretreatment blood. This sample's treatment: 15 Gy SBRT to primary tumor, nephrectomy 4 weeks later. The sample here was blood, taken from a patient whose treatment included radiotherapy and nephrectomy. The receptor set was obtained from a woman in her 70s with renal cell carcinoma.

The CDR3 region has the DNA TGTGCCACAATGGGGACACCTCCGAACTACGAGCAGTACTTC. As protein: CATMGTPPNYEQYF. The V gene is TRBV28, the J gene TRBJ2-7; D is perhaps TRBD1 (6 bases). V lost 10 bases and J 3 bases, leaving 19 bases between the germline ends. CDR1 and CDR2 from the germline V gene are MDHEN and SYDVKM. This CDR3 contains 14 residues. The complete variable domain, with remaining parts taken from reference TRBV28 and TRBJ2-7, reads DVKVTQSSRYLVKRTGEKVFLECVQDMDHENMFWYRQDPGLGLRLIYFSYDVKMKEKGDIPEGYSVSREKKERFSLILESASTNQTSMYLCATMGTPPNYEQYFGPGTRLTVT.

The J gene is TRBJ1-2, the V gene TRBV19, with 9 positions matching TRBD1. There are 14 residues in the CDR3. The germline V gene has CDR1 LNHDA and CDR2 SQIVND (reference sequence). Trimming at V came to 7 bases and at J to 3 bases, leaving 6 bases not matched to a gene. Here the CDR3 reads CASTLQGAHYGYTF. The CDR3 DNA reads TGTGCCAGTACCTTACAGGGGGCTCACTATGGCTACACCTTC.

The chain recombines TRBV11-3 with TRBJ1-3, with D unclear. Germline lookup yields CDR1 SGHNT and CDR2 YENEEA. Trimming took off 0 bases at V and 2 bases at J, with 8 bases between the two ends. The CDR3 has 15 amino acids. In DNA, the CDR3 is TGTGCCAGCAGCTTAGAGGTTGGGCCTGGAAACACCATATATTTT. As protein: CASSLEVGPGNTIYF.

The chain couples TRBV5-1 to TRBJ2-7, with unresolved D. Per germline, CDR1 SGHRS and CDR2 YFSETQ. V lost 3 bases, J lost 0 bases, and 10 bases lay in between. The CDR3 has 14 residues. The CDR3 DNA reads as TGCGCCAGCAGCTACGGCGTAAACTCCTACGAGCAGTACTTC. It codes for CASSYGVNSYEQYF.

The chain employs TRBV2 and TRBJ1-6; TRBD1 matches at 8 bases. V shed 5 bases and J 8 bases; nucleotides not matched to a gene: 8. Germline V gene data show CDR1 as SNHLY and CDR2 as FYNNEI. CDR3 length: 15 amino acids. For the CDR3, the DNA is TGTGCCAGCAGTCCTTATACAGGGGGGGATTCACCCCTCCACTTT. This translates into CASSPYTGGDSPLHF. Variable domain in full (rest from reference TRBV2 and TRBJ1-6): EPEVTQTPSHQVTQMGQEVILRCVPISNHLYFYWYRQILGQKVEFLVSFYNNEISEKSEIFDDQFSVERPDGSNFTLKIRSTKLEDSAMYFCASSPYTGGDSPLHFGNGTRLTVT.

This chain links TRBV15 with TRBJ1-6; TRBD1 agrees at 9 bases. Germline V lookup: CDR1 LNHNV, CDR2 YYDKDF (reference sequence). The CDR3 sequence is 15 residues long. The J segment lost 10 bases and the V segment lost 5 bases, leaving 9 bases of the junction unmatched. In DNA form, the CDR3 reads TGTGCCACCAGCTCCCGGGACAGGGTTACCTCACCCCTCCACTTT. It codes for CATSSRDRVTSPLHF.